This passage covers 25 T cell receptor beta chains from one sample sequenced in a study of regulatory T cells in long-lasting Graves disease. Time point reported: persistent/refractory GD, antithyroid drugs over 5 years with positive TRAb. There was RNA extracted from PBMCs, and the TCR library was made from it. With iRepertoire HTBI primers and Arm-PCR of CDR3 regions, TCR beta libraries were built. TCRdb fed the multiplex PCR reads into MiXCR, producing one record per CDR3 protein. The sample yields 600,000 to 800,000 distinct CDR3 sequences, around 30% seen once. Sequencing used peripheral blood mononuclear cells (PBMCs), obtained when the disease was refractory, from a patient treated with antithyroid drugs. These receptors were collected from a female donor with Graves disease.

There are many counts of this clonotype. This chain connects TRBV28 to TRBJ1-5, with 7 bases aligning to TRBD1. Trimming took 5 bases from V and 7 from J; bases not matched to a gene: 8. The germline CDR1 and CDR2 sequences are MDHEN and SYDVKM. The CDR3 has 14 residues. Here the CDR3 DNA reads TGTGCCAGCAGTGCCCCAGGGGGAAGGCAGCCCCAGCATTTT. Residues: CASSAPGGRQPQHF.

The chain combines TRBV9 with TRBJ1-2; D unclear. V lost 0 bases and J 1 base, leaving 10 bases between the germline ends. Per germline, CDR1 SGDLS and CDR2 YYNGEE. The CDR3 consists of 15 residues. In nucleotides, the CDR3 is TGTGCCAGCAGCGTAGTGGAGGGAGTTAACTATGGCTACACCTTC. It specifies CASSVVEGVNYGYTF.

This clonotype was counted many times. The chain links TRBV12-3 or TRBV12-4 to TRBJ1-2; D might be TRBD1 (6 bases). V dropped 5 bases and J dropped 5 bases, with 15 bases sitting between them. The CDR3 consists of 14 residues. The CDR3 DNA sequence: TGTGCCAGCAGTACCCACAGGGAAGGGTATGGCTACACCTTC. Translating gives CASSTHREGYGYTF.

The rearrangement links TRBV19 to TRBJ1-5, with D maybe TRBD1 (5 bases). CDR1 and CDR2 (germline): LNHDA, SQIVND (reference sequence). This CDR3 has 15 amino acids. V was clipped by 10 bases and J by 4 bases, with 20 bases between them. Here the CDR3 reads CATKWGVGRNQPQHF. CDR3 coding DNA: TGTGCCACCAAGTGGGGGGTGGGTCGGAATCAGCCCCAGCATTTT. Full variable domain (remainder filled in from reference TRBV19 and TRBJ1-5): DGGITQSPKYLFRKEGQNVTLSCEQNLNHDAMYWYRQDPGQGLRLIYYSQIVNDFQKGDIAEGYSVSREKKESFPLTVTSAQKNPTAFYLCATKWGVGRNQPQHFGDGTRLSIL.

This clonotype occurred many times. The chain has TRBV27 and TRBJ2-1, with D possibly TRBD1 on 6 matching bases. The CDR3 runs 15 residues. Germline V gives CDR1 MNHEY, CDR2 SMNVEV (reference sequence). V dropped 4 bases and J dropped 0 bases, with 10 bases sitting between them. The CDR3 DNA is TGTGCCAGCAGTTCGACAGGTAGCTCCTACAATGAGCAGTTCTTC. Its protein product is CASSSTGSSYNEQFF.

This clonotype was seen only a few times. The chain has TRBV5-1 and TRBJ1-1; 9 bases are shared with TRBD1. Trimming removed 4 bases from V and 7 bases from J; junction bases left unmatched: 11. Germline loops: CDR1 SGHRS, CDR2 YFSETQ. The CDR3 consists of 15 residues. The CDR3 reads CASSPGDRDRGEAFF. In DNA, the CDR3 is TGCGCCAGCAGCCCTGGGGACAGGGATCGAGGTGAAGCTTTCTTT.

About this clonotype itself: A much larger clone sits a single nucleotide away, making a read error possible. The chain uses TRBV6-1 and TRBJ1-1, with D tentatively TRBD1 (6 bases). CDR3 length: 13 residues. Germline V gene lookup returns CDR1 MNHNS and CDR2 SASEGT. CDR3 sequence: CTSRQGMDTEAFF. The CDR3 DNA reads TGTACCAGCAGGCAGGGGATGGACACTGAAGCTTTCTTT.

The rearrangement uses TRBV20-1 and TRBJ1-1; D is unclear. Trimming left V 5 bases short and J 2 bases short, with 15 bases between. CDR3 length: 14 residues. Per germline, CDR1 DFQATT and CDR2 SNEGSKA (reference sequence). CDR3 loop: CSAQPPGINTEAFF. Here the CDR3 DNA reads TGCAGTGCTCAACCCCCGGGGATAAACACTGAAGCTTTCTTT.

This clonotype was observed a few times. The gene calls are TRBV3-1 and TRBJ1-4, with D perhaps TRBD1 (6 bases). Between the trimmed V and J ends, which lost 5 bases and 4 bases, there was a span of 17 bases. Germline V gives CDR1 LGHDT, CDR2 YNNKEL (reference sequence). The CDR3 extends over 16 amino acids. CDR3 amino acids: CASSSSRDILNEKLFF. CDR3 nucleotide sequence: TGTGCCAGCAGCAGCAGTAGGGACATCCTTAATGAAAAACTGTTTTTT.

V usage is TRBV11-2 and J usage is TRBJ2-5; a possible D gene is TRBD1 (5 bases). CDR3 length: 14 residues. The V end was cut by 0 bases, the J end by 2 bases, with 7 bases between. CDR1 SGHAT and CDR2 FQNNGV come from the germline V gene. CDR3 protein: CASSLDRAQETQYF. Written as DNA, the CDR3 is TGTGCCAGCAGCTTAGACAGGGCGCAAGAGACCCAGTACTTC.

This chain uses TRBV30 with TRBJ2-7; 7 positions agree with TRBD1. With V trimmed by 4 bases and J by 4 bases, 4 bases remained unmatched. The V gene's germline CDR1 is GTSNPN and CDR2 SVGIG (reference sequence). The CDR3 is 12 amino acids. In DNA, the CDR3 is TGTGCCTGGACCCTGACAGGGTACGAGCAGTACTTC. Translating gives CAWTLTGYEQYF.

This chain uses TRBV3-1 with TRBJ1-6; D perhaps matches TRBD1 (5 bases). The CDR3 is made up of 14 amino acids. Trimming stripped 4 bases from V and 7 bases from J, with 11 bases between. Per germline, CDR1 LGHDT and CDR2 YNNKEL (reference sequence). The CDR3, as DNA: TGTGCCAGCAGCCGGGGGACTCCAAATTCACCCCTCCACTTT. This encodes CASSRGTPNSPLHF.

The V call is TRBV6-5, the J call TRBJ2-7; maybe TRBD2 (6 bases). The germline V gene encodes CDR1 MNHEY and CDR2 SVGAGI. With 0 bases removed from V and 5 bases from J, the gap between germline ends came to 14 bases. This CDR3 has 15 amino acids. CDR3 nucleotides: TGTGCCAGCAGTTACTCGGAGGGGCGCGGGGACGAGCAGTACTTC. Its translation: CASSYSEGRGDEQYF.

This clonotype appeared a few times. This chain joins TRBV5-6 and TRBJ1-4, with D perhaps matching TRBD1 (5 bases). CDR3 size: 14 residues. V was pared by 3 bases and J by 3 bases, with 9 bases between. Germline V gene sequence: CDR1 SGHDT, CDR2 YYEEEE. The CDR3 sequence: CASSSGDPNEKLFF. CDR3 DNA: TGTGCCAGCAGCTCGGGGGACCCTAATGAAAAACTGTTTTTT.

This clonotype has only a few counts. The chain couples TRBV20-1 to TRBJ1-4; D ambiguous. V was pared by 1 base and J by 10 bases, with 10 bases between. Germline values: CDR1 DFQATT, CDR2 SNEGSKA (reference sequence). The CDR3 runs to 12 residues. CDR3 DNA: TGCAGTGCTAGAGGGCCAGATGGAAAACTGTTTTTT. Translating it yields CSARGPDGKLFF.

This clonotype was detected only a few times. The J gene is TRBJ1-3, the V gene TRBV19; tentative D call: TRBD1 (5 bases). Germline V CDR1 and CDR2: LNHDA, SQIVND (reference sequence). The CDR3 extends over 15 amino acids. Trimming removed 7 bases at V and 3 bases at J, with 16 bases between. The CDR3 nucleotides read TGTGCCAGTACCACCGGGGGAAGGGTTGGAAACACCATATATTTT. This codes for CASTTGGRVGNTIYF. The full variable domain, with the rest looked up from reference TRBV19 and TRBJ1-3, is DGGITQSPKYLFRKEGQNVTLSCEQNLNHDAMYWYRQDPGQGLRLIYYSQIVNDFQKGDIAEGYSVSREKKESFPLTVTSAQKNPTAFYLCASTTGGRVGNTIYFGEGSWLTVV.

The chain links TRBV20-1 to TRBJ1-2, with D perhaps TRBD1 (5 bases). This CDR3 spans 15 amino acids. The germline gives CDR1 DFQATT, CDR2 SNEGSKA (reference sequence). V was cut by 6 bases and J by 4 bases, with 21 bases left in between. CDR3 sequence reads: CSAPPGVGGSYGYTF. The CDR3 DNA is TGCAGTGCACCCCCGGGGGTGGGTGGCTCCTATGGCTACACCTTC.

About this clonotype itself: This CDR3 fails to terminate in the conserved phenylalanine or tryptophan, so it likely reflects a read error. In nucleotides, the CDR3 is TGTGCCAGCAGCTTACGGGGGGGGACAGAAGAGACCCAGTACCTC. Translated: CASSLRGGTEETQYL. The V call is TRBV7-9, the J call TRBJ2-5, with a tentative D call TRBD2 (8 bases). Per germline, CDR1 SEHNR and CDR2 FQNEAQ (reference sequence). The CDR3 totals 15 residues. Trimming took 2 bases from V and 3 from J, leaving 13 bases between them.

The chain has TRBV19 and TRBJ2-5; D might be TRBD1 (5 bases). Germline CDR1 is LNHDA and CDR2 is SQIVND (reference sequence). The CDR3 has 13 amino acids. Trimming took off 6 bases at V and 3 bases at J, with 11 bases between the two ends. CDR3 amino acids: CASSSRQKETQYF. In DNA form, the CDR3 reads TGTGCCAGTAGCTCCCGACAGAAAGAGACCCAGTACTTC.

This clonotype came up a few times. The chain has TRBV12-3 or TRBV12-4 and TRBJ1-1; D perhaps matches TRBD1 (6 bases). The CDR3 runs to 18 residues. V lost 5 bases to trimming and J lost 0 bases, with 22 bases between them. The CDR3 loop is CASSPRGGAKRMNTEAFF. In DNA form, the CDR3 reads TGTGCCAGCAGTCCTCGGGGGGGGGCGAAGAGGATGAACACTGAAGCTTTCTTT.

This chain uses TRBV5-1 with TRBJ1-4; maybe TRBD1 (6 bases). Germline assignment: CDR1 SGHRS and CDR2 YFSETQ. The CDR3 runs to 14 residues. Trimming left V 3 bases short and J 6 bases short, with 12 bases between. The chain's CDR3 is CASSSGGLDEKLFF. The DNA of the CDR3 is TGCGCCAGCAGCTCCGGGGGGCTCGATGAAAAACTGTTTTTT.

The chain couples TRBV19 to TRBJ1-5; TRBD1 matches 9 bases. V shed 4 bases, J shed 4 bases, and the junction held 8 bases outside the gene matches. Germline lookup yields CDR1 LNHDA and CDR2 SQIVND (reference sequence). CDR3 length equals 16 residues. CDR3 sequence (DNA): TGTGCCAGTAGTACAACCGGGACAGGGCCAAATCAGCCCCAGCATTTT. This encodes CASSTTGTGPNQPQHF.

This clonotype occurred a few times. The CDR3 coding sequence is TGTGCCAGCAGCACCAGGGGCGGACGAAACACCATATATTTT. Protein: CASSTRGGRNTIYF. V gene TRBV5-4 combines with J gene TRBJ1-3; tentative D call: TRBD1 (6 bases). Germline V CDR1 and CDR2: SGHNT, YYREEE (reference sequence). V gave up 4 bases and J gave up 5 bases, with 13 bases separating them. The CDR3 sequence is 14 residues long.

This clonotype was recorded at least ten times. The chain combines TRBV12-5 with TRBJ2-5; D could derive from TRBD1 or TRBD2 (5 bases each). The germline V gene has CDR1 LGHNT and CDR2 FRNRAP. The CDR3 extends over 13 amino acids. V was shortened by 4 bases and J by 4 bases, with 10 bases between the two germline ends. The CDR3 region is CASGSSGRETQYF. In DNA form, the CDR3 reads TGTGCTAGTGGTTCGTCAGGGAGAGAGACCCAGTACTTC. Filled out from reference TRBV12-5 and TRBJ2-5, the complete variable domain reads DARVTQTPRHKVTEMGQEVTMRCQPILGHNTVFWYRQTMMQGLELLAYFRNRAPLDDSGMPKDRFSAEMPDATLATLKIQPSEPRDSAVYFCASGSSGRETQYFGPGTRLLVL.

The chain couples TRBV27 to TRBJ2-2; D is uncertain. The V end lost 4 bases, the J end lost 7 bases, and 16 bases lay between the germline ends. The CDR3 loop spans 15 amino acids. The germline V gene encodes CDR1 MNHEY and CDR2 SMNVEV (reference sequence). CDR3 nucleotides: TGTGCCAGCAGTTCTTTCCGGTTTTTGAACGGGGAGCTGTTTTTT. Protein sequence: CASSSFRFLNGELFF.